The next 2 T cell receptor beta chains were all read from a single sample in a study of Ad26.COV2.S vaccination and SARS-CoV-2 variants. This sample's treatment: around 19 received Ad26.COV2.S at low or high dose, single or two shots; about 5 received placebo; per-sample allocation not given. Specimens were obtained on day 63 following the first vaccine or placebo injection. Generated by immunoSEQ multiplex PCR, the TCRdb table keeps only in-frame clones and is missing some. The profile covers a few hundred thousand clones, with roughly 90% appearing a single time and less than 4.5% taken by the ten largest. The sample consisted of peripheral blood, taken in a trial of Ad26.COV2.S vaccine versus placebo. The origin of the receptors is a person aged 18-65 years who received the Ad26.COV2.S COVID-19 vaccine or a placebo.

Here the CDR3 reads CASSAPDRANTEAFF. CDR3 nucleotides: TGCGCCAGCAGCGCCCCGGACAGGGCGAACACTGAAGCTTTCTTT. V is TRBV10-1 and J is TRBJ1-1, with 8 bases fitting TRBD1. CDR1 is WNHNN and CDR2 is SYGVQD in the germline V gene (reference sequence). After removal of 6 bases from V and 1 base from J, the junction contained 7 bases not matched to a gene. The CDR3 runs to 15 residues.

The chain recombines TRBV27 with TRBJ2-1; TRBD2 is a possible D gene (5 bases). The germline V gene encodes CDR1 MNHEY and CDR2 SMNVEV (reference sequence). Trimming took 5 bases from V and 2 from J, leaving 19 bases between them. This CDR3 is built from 17 residues. CDR3 sequence (DNA): TGTGCCAGCAGTCTAGCCATTGGGCCACCCCCCTACAATGAGCAGTTCTTC. It codes for CASSLAIGPPPYNEQFF.